This T cell receptor beta chain appears in the sequencing data of a study of blood T cell repertoires in COVID-19. In the study overall: COVID-19 samples collected from the United States, Italy and Spain covered acute and convalescent phases. From T cells, B-cell-depleted T cells, or PBMCs came the material, which was cDNA or gDNA.

In the source study's methods: Amplification from reference gene primers served as the basis for estimated nucleated cell counts. Libraries were prepared by immunoSEQ multiplex PCR; TCRdb keeps only in-frame clonotypes and omits some of them. That table supplies the V and J calls and clone size; D and trimming were determined from the DNA. The table has 210,000 or so clones, roughly nine tenths seen once; the top ten hold approximately 12%. The table lists this clone with a count of one. Trimming removed 5 bases from V and 8 bases from J, with 19 bases in between. The CDR3 is 15 residues long. Germline-derived CDR1 and CDR2 are MNHEY and SMNVEV (reference sequence).

The TCR comes from a woman younger than 30 who had recovered from COVID-19. The chain uses TRBV27 and TRBJ2-1; D perhaps matches TRBD1 (5 bases). The sequencing sample was made of peripheral blood. The CDR3 region has the DNA TGTGCCAGCAGTCTACAGGTACCTTCATGGGATGAGCAGTTCTTC. Amino acid sequence: CASSLQVPSWDEQFF.